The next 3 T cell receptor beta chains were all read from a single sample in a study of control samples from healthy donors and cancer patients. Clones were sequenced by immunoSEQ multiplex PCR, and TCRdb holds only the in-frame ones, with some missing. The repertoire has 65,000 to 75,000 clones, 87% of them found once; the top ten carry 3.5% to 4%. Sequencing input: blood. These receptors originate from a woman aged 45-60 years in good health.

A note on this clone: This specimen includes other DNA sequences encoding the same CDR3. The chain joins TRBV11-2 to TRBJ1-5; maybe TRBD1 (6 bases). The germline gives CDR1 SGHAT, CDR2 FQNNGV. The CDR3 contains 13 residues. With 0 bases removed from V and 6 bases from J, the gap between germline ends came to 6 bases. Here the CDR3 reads CASSLDRGQPQHF. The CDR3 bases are TGTGCCAGCAGCTTAGACAGGGGTCAGCCCCAGCATTTT.

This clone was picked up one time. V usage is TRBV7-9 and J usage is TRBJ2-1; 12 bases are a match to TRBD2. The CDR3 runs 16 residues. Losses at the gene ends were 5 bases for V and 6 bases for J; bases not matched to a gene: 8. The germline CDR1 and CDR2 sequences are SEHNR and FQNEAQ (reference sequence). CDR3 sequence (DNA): TGTGCCAGCAGCCCCCCTAGCGGGAGGGCCTCCAATGAGCAGTTCTTC. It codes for CASSPPSGRASNEQFF.

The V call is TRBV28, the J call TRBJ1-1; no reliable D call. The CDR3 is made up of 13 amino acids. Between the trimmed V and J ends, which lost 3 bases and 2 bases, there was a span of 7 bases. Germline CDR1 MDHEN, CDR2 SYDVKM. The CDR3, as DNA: TGTGCCAGCAGTTTGGGCAGCAACACTGAAGCTTTCTTT. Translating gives CASSLGSNTEAFF.